This TCR beta chain was sequenced for a study of blood T cell repertoires in COVID-19. Across the whole study: PBMCs, B-cell-depleted T cells, or T cells were the source of the cDNA or gDNA that made up the material.

Seattle researchers signed up patients amid active infection and tracked them longitudinally. In the authors' workflow: Reference gene primers were amplified, and this amplification served to estimate nucleated cell counts. Sequencing was performed with immunoSEQ multiplex PCR; in TCRdb, only in-frame clones are kept and a portion is missing. V, J and clone size were drawn from that table, and D and trimming were deduced from the DNA. The sample lists 90,000 to 100,000 clones; 87% were seen once. Germline lookup yields CDR1 PRHDT and CDR2 FYEKMQ (reference sequence). The CDR3 consists of 14 residues. The junction had 10 bases not matched to a gene; V was cut back by 5 bases and J by 6 bases.

The sample comprised peripheral blood. This receptor was obtained from a woman between 55 and 75 years old with COVID-19, enrolled during active disease. V gene TRBV13 combines with J gene TRBJ2-7; 7 bases fit TRBD1. The CDR3 nucleotides are TGTGCCAGCAGCCCAGACAGGGTCCCCCTCGAGCAGTACTTC. It yields the protein CASSPDRVPLEQYF.